The 2 T cell receptor beta chains below all came from one sample that was sequenced in a study of CD8 T cells in Susac syndrome (dated by TCRdb to about 2019). Libraries were prepared through the immunoSEQ multiplex PCR assay. RNA was extracted using the RNeasy kit, and about 0.45 to 1 microgram was reverse transcribed with random hexamers. In-frame beta chains were kept once TCRdb had trimmed the public reads at Q25 with fastp and called clones with MiXCR. One record per CDR3 amino acid sequence lists the most common genes and DNA. The sample data list about 250,000 distinct CDR3 sequences, and about 94% of these were observed just once. The top ten constitute less than 0.075% of the sample. Source material: CD4+ T cells from PBMCs. Receptor source: a human donor with multiple sclerosis.

This chain links TRBV10-3 with TRBJ1-1, with 7 bases that match TRBD1. The CDR3 length is 15 residues. Germline values: CDR1 ENHRY, CDR2 SYGVKD. V lost 0 bases, J lost 3 bases, and 4 bases stayed unmatched. CDR3 amino acids: CAISESTGFDTEAFF. The CDR3 DNA sequence: TGTGCCATCAGTGAGTCGACAGGGTTTGACACTGAAGCTTTCTTT.

The genes are TRBV19 and TRBJ2-2, with 8 positions matching TRBD1. Trimming at V came to 3 bases and at J to 3 bases, leaving 3 bases not matched to a gene. The CDR3 spans 15 residues. Germline CDR1 LNHDA, CDR2 SQIVND (reference sequence). The CDR3 here is CASSIGQGYTGELFF. In DNA form, the CDR3 reads TGTGCCAGTAGTATCGGACAGGGTTACACCGGGGAGCTGTTTTTT.